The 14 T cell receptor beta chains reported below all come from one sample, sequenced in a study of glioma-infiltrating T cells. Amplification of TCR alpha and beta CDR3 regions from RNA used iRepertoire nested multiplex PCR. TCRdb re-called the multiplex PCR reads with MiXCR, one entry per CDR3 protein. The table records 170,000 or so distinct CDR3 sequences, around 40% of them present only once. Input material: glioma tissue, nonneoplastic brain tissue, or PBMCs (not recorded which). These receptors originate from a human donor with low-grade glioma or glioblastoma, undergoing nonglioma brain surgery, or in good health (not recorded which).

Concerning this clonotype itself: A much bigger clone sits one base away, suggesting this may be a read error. DNA for the CDR3: TGTGCTAGTGCAGGAGCAGGGCGAGAGACCCAGTACTTC. Protein product: CASAGAGRETQYF. The chain uses TRBV12-5 and TRBJ2-5, with D possibly matching TRBD1 (5 bases). CDR1 LGHNT and CDR2 FRNRAP come from the germline V gene. Trimming removed 7 bases at V and 4 bases at J, with 13 bases between. There are 13 residues in the CDR3.

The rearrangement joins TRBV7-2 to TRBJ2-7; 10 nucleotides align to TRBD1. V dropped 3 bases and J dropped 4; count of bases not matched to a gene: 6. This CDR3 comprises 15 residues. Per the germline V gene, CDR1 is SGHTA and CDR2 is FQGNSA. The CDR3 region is CASSFPRGQGYEQYF. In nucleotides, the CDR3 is TGTGCCAGCAGCTTTCCCCGGGGACAGGGGTACGAGCAGTACTTC.

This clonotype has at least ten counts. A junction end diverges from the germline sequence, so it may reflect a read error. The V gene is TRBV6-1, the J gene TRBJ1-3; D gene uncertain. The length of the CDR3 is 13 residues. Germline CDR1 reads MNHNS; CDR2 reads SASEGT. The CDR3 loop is CASSRDAGDTIYF. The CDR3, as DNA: TGTGCCAGCAGTCGGGATGCTGGAGACACCATATATTTT.

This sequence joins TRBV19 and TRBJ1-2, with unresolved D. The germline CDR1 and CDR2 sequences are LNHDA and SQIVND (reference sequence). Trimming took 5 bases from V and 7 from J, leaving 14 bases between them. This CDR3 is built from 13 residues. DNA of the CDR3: TGTGCCAGTAGTGCTGCGGGTGTCGGTGGCTACACCTTC. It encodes CASSAAGVGGYTF.

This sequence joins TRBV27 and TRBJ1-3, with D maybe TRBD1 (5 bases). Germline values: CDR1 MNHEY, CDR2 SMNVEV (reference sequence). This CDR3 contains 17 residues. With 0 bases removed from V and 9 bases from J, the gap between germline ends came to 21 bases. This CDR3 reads CASSLSGEAARESTIYF. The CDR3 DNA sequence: TGTGCCAGCAGTTTATCGGGGGAGGCAGCCAGAGAAAGCACCATATATTTT.

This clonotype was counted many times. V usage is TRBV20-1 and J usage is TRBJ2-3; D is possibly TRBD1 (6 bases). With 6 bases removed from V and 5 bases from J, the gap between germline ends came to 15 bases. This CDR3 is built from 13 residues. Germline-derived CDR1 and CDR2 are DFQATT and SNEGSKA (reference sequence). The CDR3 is CSASRDNKDTQYF. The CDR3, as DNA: TGCAGTGCGAGCAGGGACAATAAAGATACGCAGTATTTT.

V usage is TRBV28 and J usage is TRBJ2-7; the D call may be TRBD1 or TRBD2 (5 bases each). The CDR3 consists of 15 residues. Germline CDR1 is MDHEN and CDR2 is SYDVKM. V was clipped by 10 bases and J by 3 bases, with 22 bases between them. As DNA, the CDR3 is TGTGCCACTTCCACACAGAGAGGGGCGGACTACGAGCAGTACTTC. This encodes CATSTQRGADYEQYF.

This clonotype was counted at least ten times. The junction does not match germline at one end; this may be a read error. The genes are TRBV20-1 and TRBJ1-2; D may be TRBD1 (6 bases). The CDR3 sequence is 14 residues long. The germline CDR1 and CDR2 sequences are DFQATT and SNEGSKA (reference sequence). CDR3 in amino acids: CSARAGQTGRGYTF. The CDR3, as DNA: TGCAGTGCAAGAGCTGGACAGACTGGTAGAGGCTACACCTTC.

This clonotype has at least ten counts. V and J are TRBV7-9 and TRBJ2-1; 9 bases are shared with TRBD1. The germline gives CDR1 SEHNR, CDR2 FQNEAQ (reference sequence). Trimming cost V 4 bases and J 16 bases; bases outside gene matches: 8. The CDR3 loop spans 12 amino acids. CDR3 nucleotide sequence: TGTGCCAGCAGCTCTACCGGGACAGGGATATTCTTC. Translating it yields CASSSTGTGIFF.

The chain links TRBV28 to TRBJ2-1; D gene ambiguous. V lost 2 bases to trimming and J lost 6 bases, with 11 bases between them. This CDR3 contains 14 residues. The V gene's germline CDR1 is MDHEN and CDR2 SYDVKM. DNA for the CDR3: TGTGCCAGCAGTTTAGCGGTTGATATCAATGAGCAGTTCTTC. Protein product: CASSLAVDINEQFF.

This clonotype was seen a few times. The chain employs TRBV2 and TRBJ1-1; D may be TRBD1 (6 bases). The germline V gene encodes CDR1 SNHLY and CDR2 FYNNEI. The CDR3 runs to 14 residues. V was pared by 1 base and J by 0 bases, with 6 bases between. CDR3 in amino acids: CASSEGTVNTEAFF. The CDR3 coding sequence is TGTGCCAGCAGTGAAGGGACAGTGAACACTGAAGCTTTCTTT.

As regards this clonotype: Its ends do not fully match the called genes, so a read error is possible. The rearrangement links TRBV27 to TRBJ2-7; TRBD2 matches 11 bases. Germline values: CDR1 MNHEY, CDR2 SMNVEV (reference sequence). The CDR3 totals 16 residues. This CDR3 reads CASSQESGTSGYEQHF. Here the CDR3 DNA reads TGTGCCAGCAGCCAAGAGTCCGGGACTAGCGGTTACGAGCAGCACTTC.

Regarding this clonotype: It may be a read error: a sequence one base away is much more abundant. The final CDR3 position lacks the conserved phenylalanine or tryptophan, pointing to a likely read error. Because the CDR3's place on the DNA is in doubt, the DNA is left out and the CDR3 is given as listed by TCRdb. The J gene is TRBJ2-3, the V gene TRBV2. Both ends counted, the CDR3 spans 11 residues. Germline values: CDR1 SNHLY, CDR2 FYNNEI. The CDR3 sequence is CASSVGPLEYL.

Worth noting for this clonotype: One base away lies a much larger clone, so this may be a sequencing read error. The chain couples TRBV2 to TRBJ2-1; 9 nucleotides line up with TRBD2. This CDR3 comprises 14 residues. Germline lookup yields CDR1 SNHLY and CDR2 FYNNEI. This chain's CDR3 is CASRRSGLAYEQLF. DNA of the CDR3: TGTGCCAGCAGACGATCGGGACTAGCATACGAGCAGCTCTTC. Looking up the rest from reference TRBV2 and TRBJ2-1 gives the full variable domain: EPEVTQTPSHQVTQMGQEVILRCVPISNHLYFYWYRQILGQKVEFLVSFYNNEISEKSEIFDDQFSVERPDGSNFTLKIRSTKLEDSAMYFCASRRSGLAYEQLFGPGTRLTVL.